Below are 9 T cell receptor beta chains sequenced from a single sample in a study of post-analysis software for immune sequencing data. Study-level results: There were five TRBV segments more frequent in patients than controls, and TRBV5-6, TRBV5-1 and TRBV20-1 were among them.

Prepared TCR beta cDNA libraries contained unique molecular identifiers. TCRdb reanalysed the PCR reads using MiXCR and keeps one entry per CDR3 protein. The table includes about 760,000 distinct CDR3 sequences, roughly 30% detected once. Antigens for these TCRs are unknown. Input material: blood. The receptors originated from a girl aged 5 to 17 with multiple sclerosis.

The rearrangement uses TRBV11-2 and TRBJ2-2; TRBD1 agrees at 8 bases. CDR1 and CDR2 (germline): SGHAT, FQNNGV. J was trimmed by 4 bases and V by 4 bases; bases with no gene match: 11. The CDR3 covers 17 residues. CDR3 sequence: CASSWPGQESRTGELFF. The CDR3 DNA reads TGTGCCAGCAGCTGGCCGGGACAGGAGTCGCGCACCGGGGAGCTGTTTTTT.

Only a few counts were recorded for this clonotype. The chain employs TRBV28 and TRBJ2-7, with TRBD1 identical over 10 bases. The V gene's germline CDR1 is MDHEN and CDR2 SYDVKM. Losses at the gene ends were 4 bases for V and 2 bases for J; bases not matched to a gene: 8. This CDR3 is built from 16 residues. CDR3 sequence: CASSSLRDRGTYEQYF. Here the CDR3 DNA reads TGTGCCAGCAGTTCCCTCCGGGACAGGGGCACCTACGAGCAGTACTTC.

This clonotype showed up just a few times. The gene calls are TRBV27 and TRBJ2-5; maybe TRBD1 (5 bases). The CDR3 is made up of 14 amino acids. Germline assignment: CDR1 MNHEY and CDR2 SMNVEV (reference sequence). V was cut by 6 bases and J by 1 base, with 12 bases left in between. In DNA, the CDR3 is TGTGCCAGCAGCCTTCACAGGAGCCAAGAGACCCAGTACTTC. Protein product: CASSLHRSQETQYF.

The CDR3 bases are TGCAGTGGGCACAGGGGGCAGGGGGAGACCCAGTACTTC. Its protein product is CSGHRGQGETQYF. The chain couples TRBV20-1 to TRBJ2-5, with 9 positions matching TRBD1. CDR3 length: 13 residues. CDR1 and CDR2 (germline): DFQATT, SNEGSKA (reference sequence). The trim removed 7 bases at V and 5 bases at J, leaving 8 bases unmatched.

The table lists this clonotype with a few counts. The V call is TRBV25-1, the J call TRBJ1-6; perhaps TRBD1 as D (6 bases). The CDR3 is 13 amino acids. Trimming cost V 6 bases and J 8 bases, with 11 bases left between them. CDR1 is MGHDK and CDR2 is SYGVNS in the germline V gene. The CDR3 DNA reads as TGTGCCAGCAGACAGGGTCGGGATTCACCCCTCCACTTT. Its protein is CASRQGRDSPLHF.

About this clonotype itself: A junction boundary mismatches the germline segment, possibly from a read error. The chain employs TRBV4-3 and TRBJ2-7, with no clear D. The CDR3 is 15 amino acids. Germline assignment: CDR1 LGHNA and CDR2 YSLEER. The CDR3 protein is CTSSQDLPENYEQYF. The CDR3 DNA reads TGCACCAGCAGCCAAGATCTCCCGGAGAACTACGAGCAGTACTTC.

The chain couples TRBV7-9 to TRBJ2-1, with D tentatively TRBD1 or TRBD2 (6 bases each). V was clipped by 1 base and J by 9 bases, with 19 bases between them. This CDR3 contains 16 residues. Germline V CDR1 and CDR2: SEHNR, FQNEAQ (reference sequence). The CDR3 spells CASSLGRGLQGPEQFF. CDR3 in DNA: TGTGCCAGCAGCTTAGGGCGGGGACTCCAGGGGCCTGAGCAGTTCTTC.

CDR3: CASSPVRANTDTQYF. In nucleotides, the CDR3 is TGTGCCAGCAGCCCGGTGCGGGCCAACACAGATACGCAGTATTTT. V and J are TRBV25-1 and TRBJ2-3; tentatively, D is TRBD2 (5 bases). This CDR3 has 15 amino acids. Per germline, CDR1 MGHDK and CDR2 SYGVNS. Trimming took off 6 bases at V and 2 bases at J, with 15 bases between the two ends.

This clonotype was counted only a few times. This rearrangement joins TRBV6-1 to TRBJ2-4, with D tentatively TRBD1 (6 bases). Germline V gene data show CDR1 as MNHNS and CDR2 as SASEGT. The CDR3 extends over 15 amino acids. V lost 2 bases to trimming and J lost 8 bases, with 16 bases between them. The CDR3 bases are TGTGCCAGCAGTGAAAATGGGGGCAGGGGTGACATTCAGTACTTC. Translation gives CASSENGGRGDIQYF.